This entry describes one T cell receptor (beta chain). Antigen unknown. This sample stems from a study of T-cell memory formation after mild COVID-19. From germline, CDR1 is MNHNY and CDR2 SVGAGI (reference sequence). With 3 bases removed from V and 10 bases from J, the gap between germline ends came to 16 bases. CDR3 length: 15 amino acids. TCRdb reprocessed the 5' RACE reads with MiXCR, giving one entry per CDR3 protein. This sample carries 250,000 to 300,000 distinct CDR3 sequences, about a sixth of them seen once, and the ten largest clones take roughly 23%. Study-wide results and limits: The second-wave clones peaking on day 37 were not confirmed as SARS-CoV-2-specific.

The source material was PBMCs or a T cell subset sorted from them (not recorded which). This rearrangement joins TRBV6-6 to TRBJ1-6, with D possibly matching TRBD1 (6 bases). The clonotype comes from a man between 18 and 35 years old who had mild COVID-19 (a few samples of this study predate the infection). Cell type and time point are not known. The CDR3 nucleotides read TGTGCCAGCAGTTATTCGGGGGGGGCAGGATCACCCCTCCACTTT. Translation: CASSYSGGAGSPLHF.